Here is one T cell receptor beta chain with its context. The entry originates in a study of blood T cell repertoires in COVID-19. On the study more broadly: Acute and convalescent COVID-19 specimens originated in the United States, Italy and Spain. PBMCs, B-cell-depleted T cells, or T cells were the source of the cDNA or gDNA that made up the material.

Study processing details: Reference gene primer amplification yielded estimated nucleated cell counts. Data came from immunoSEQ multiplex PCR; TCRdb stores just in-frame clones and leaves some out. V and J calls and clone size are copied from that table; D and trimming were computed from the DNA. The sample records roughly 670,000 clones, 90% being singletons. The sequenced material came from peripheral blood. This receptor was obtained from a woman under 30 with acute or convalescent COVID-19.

This chain's CDR3 is CASSIYLEMGQGDYTF. The CDR3 DNA reads as TGTGCCAGTAGTATTTATCTCGAAATGGGACAGGGAGACTACACCTTC. The V gene is TRBV19, the J gene TRBJ1-2; TRBD1 matches at 9 bases. The CDR3 contains 16 residues. The V gene's germline CDR1 is LNHDA and CDR2 SQIVND (reference sequence). After removal of 3 bases from V and 10 bases from J, the junction contained 15 bases not matched to a gene.